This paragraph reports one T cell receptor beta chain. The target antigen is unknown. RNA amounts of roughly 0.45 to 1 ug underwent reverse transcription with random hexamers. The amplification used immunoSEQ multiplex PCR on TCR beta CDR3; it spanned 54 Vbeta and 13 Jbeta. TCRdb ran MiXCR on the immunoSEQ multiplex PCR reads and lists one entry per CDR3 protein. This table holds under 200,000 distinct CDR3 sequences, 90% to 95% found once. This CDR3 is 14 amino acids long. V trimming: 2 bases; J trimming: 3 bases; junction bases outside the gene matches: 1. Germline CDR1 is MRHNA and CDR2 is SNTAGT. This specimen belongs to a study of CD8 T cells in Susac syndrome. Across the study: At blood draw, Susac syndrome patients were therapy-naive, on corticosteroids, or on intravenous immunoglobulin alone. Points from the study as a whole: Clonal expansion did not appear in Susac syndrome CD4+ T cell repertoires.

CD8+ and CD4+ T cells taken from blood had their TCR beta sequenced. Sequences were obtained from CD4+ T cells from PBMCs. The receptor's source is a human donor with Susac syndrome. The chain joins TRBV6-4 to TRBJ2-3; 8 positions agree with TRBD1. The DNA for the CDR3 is TGTGCCAGCAGTGACGGACAGGGAACAGATACGCAGTATTTT. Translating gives CASSDGQGTDTQYF.